This T cell receptor beta chain was observed in a study of cytomegalovirus exposure and HLA in healthy donors. Details on this clone: Its antigen remains unknown.

The study's findings and limits: The study recorded around 160 TCR beta chains that were cytomegalovirus-associated.

The PCR had 60 Vbeta and 13 Jbeta primers. Profiled with immunoSEQ multiplex PCR; TCRdb holds only in-frame clones, not every one. The sample shows about 98,000 clones, approximately 83% of them seen only once. Whereas donors were nominally healthy upon sampling, unrecorded immune exposures were probable. Germline CDR1 MNHEY, CDR2 SVGAGI. This CDR3 has 16 residues. The ends were cut back, 2 bases at V and 5 bases at J, with 19 bases in the middle. This chain links TRBV6-5 with TRBJ2-7; maybe TRBD2 (5 bases). Sequenced material: PBMCs. The clonotype comes from a female donor in good health and CMV-seropositive. CDR3 DNA: TGTGCCAGCAGTTACGATGCGGGTCTGAGAACCAACGAGCAGTACTTC. Protein product: CASSYDAGLRTNEQYF.